The 20 T cell receptor beta chains listed next were all sequenced from one sample in a study of T cell responses to AZD1222 COVID-19 vaccine. Here immunoSEQ multiplex PCR was the method, and the copy in TCRdb shows in-frame clones only, minus some. The sample consists of approximately 140,000 clones, under 95% of them appearing once. The sequencing used peripheral blood, collected on day 0 of AZD1222 vaccination. The receptors were sampled from an adult in good health.

The chain joins TRBV5-1 to TRBJ2-7; 9 positions agree with TRBD1. The germline CDR1 and CDR2 sequences are SGHRS and YFSETQ. The CDR3 has 15 residues. The V gene end was trimmed by 3 bases and the J gene end by 3 bases; junction bases not matched to a gene: 7. The CDR3 DNA is TGCGCCAGCAGCTCGGCCGGGACAGGGTTCTACGAGCAGTACTTC. This gives the protein CASSSAGTGFYEQYF.

The chain carries TRBV7-6 and TRBJ1-5; no firm D call. V lost 5 bases to trimming and J lost 7 bases, with 12 bases between them. The germline gives CDR1 SGHVS, CDR2 FNYEAQ. This CDR3 is built from 13 residues. DNA for the CDR3: TGTGCCAGCAGCCAGTCCCTCGGGCAGCCCCAGCATTTT. This gives the protein CASSQSLGQPQHF. The full variable domain, its missing parts supplied by reference TRBV7-6 and TRBJ1-5, is GAGVSQSPRYKVTKRGQDVALRCDPISGHVSLYWYRQALGQGPEFLTYFNYEAQQDKSGLPNDRFSAERPEGSISTLTIQRTEQRDSAMYRCASSQSLGQPQHFGDGTRLSIL.

The chain employs TRBV15 and TRBJ1-1; D remains ambiguous. CDR1 is LNHNV and CDR2 is YYDKDF in the germline V gene (reference sequence). The CDR3 spans 13 residues. V shed 5 bases and J shed 0 bases, with 7 bases lying between them. The CDR3 DNA follows: TGTGCCACCAGCCGGAACGTGAACACTGAAGCTTTCTTT. Translation gives CATSRNVNTEAFF.

The chain joins TRBV3-1 (or the pseudogene TRBV3-2) to TRBJ1-3; D unresolved. Germline-derived CDR1 and CDR2 are LGHDT and YNNKEL (reference sequence). The germline V and J ends were trimmed by 0 bases and 4 bases, with 7 bases remaining between them. CDR3 size: 14 residues. DNA for the CDR3: TGTGCCAGCAGCCAAGATCTAACGGGAAACACCATATATTTT. Translation gives CASSQDLTGNTIYF.

As regards this clone: This sample also contains other DNA sequences that code for the same CDR3. This chain links TRBV12-3 or TRBV12-4 with TRBJ1-5, with unresolved D. CDR3 length: 12 residues. V lost 3 bases, J lost 0 bases, and 0 bases lay in between. CDR3 DNA: TGTGCCAGCAGTTTTAGCAATCAGCCCCAGCATTTT. Translation gives CASSFSNQPQHF.

The chain is built from TRBV6-6 and TRBJ1-3; 7 positions agree with TRBD1. The germline V gene has CDR1 MNHNY and CDR2 SVGAGI (reference sequence). This CDR3 region has 16 residues. V lost 4 bases and J lost 4; bases outside the gene matches: 10. The CDR3 DNA sequence: TGTGCCAGCAGTTCCAGAATAGACAGGGCGGGAAACACCATATATTTT. Its protein product is CASSSRIDRAGNTIYF.

This sequence joins TRBV12-3 or TRBV12-4 and TRBJ1-3; maybe TRBD1 (6 bases). V shed 3 bases and J shed 9 bases, with 12 bases lying between them. The CDR3 loop spans 13 amino acids. CDR3 nucleotide sequence: TGTGCCAGCAGTTTCCCGGGGGGGGCCACCATATATTTT. Its protein product is CASSFPGGATIYF.

The CDR3 coding sequence is TGTGCCAGTAGTATGACTCAAAATCAGCCCCAGCATTTT. It specifies CASSMTQNQPQHF. The chain employs TRBV19 and TRBJ1-5; D is uncertain. V gave up 3 bases and J gave up 4 bases, with 7 bases separating them. Per germline, CDR1 LNHDA and CDR2 SQIVND (reference sequence). There are 13 residues in the CDR3.

V usage is TRBV15 and J usage is TRBJ2-1, with D hard to call. There are 15 residues in the CDR3. Germline CDR1 reads LNHNV; CDR2 reads YYDKDF (reference sequence). V was shortened by 1 base and J by 1 base, with 8 bases between the two germline ends. CDR3 DNA: TGTGCCACCAGCAGAGTACCGCCGTCCTACAATGAGCAGTTCTTC. Translated, it gives CATSRVPPSYNEQFF.

The CDR3 spells CASSLGLDRVNGYTF. The CDR3 DNA sequence: TGTGCCAGCAGCTTAGGACTCGACAGGGTCAATGGCTACACCTTC. This chain joins TRBV5-4 and TRBJ1-2; 7 nucleotides align to TRBD1. Trimming at V came to 2 bases and at J to 6 bases, leaving 10 bases not matched to a gene. CDR1 and CDR2 (germline): SGHNT, YYREEE (reference sequence). This CDR3 spans 15 amino acids. Looking up the rest from reference TRBV5-4 and TRBJ1-2 gives the full variable domain: ETGVTQSPTHLIKTRGQQVTLRCSSQSGHNTVSWYQQALGQGPQFIFQYYREEENGRGNFPPRFSGLQFPNYSSELNVNALELDDSALYLCASSLGLDRVNGYTFGSGTRLTVV.

This rearrangement joins TRBV6-1 to TRBJ1-5; perhaps TRBD1 as D (6 bases). Trimming removed 4 bases at V and 5 bases at J, with 21 bases between. The CDR3 extends over 17 amino acids. CDR1 is MNHNS, CDR2 SASEGT, per germline. CDR3 residues: CASSVQTYVGGDQPQHF. The DNA of the CDR3 is TGTGCCAGCAGTGTACAAACTTATGTGGGGGGCGATCAGCCCCAGCATTTT.

The V gene is TRBV5-1, the J gene TRBJ1-6; D is undetermined. V gave up 2 bases and J gave up 10 bases, with 16 bases separating them. Germline V gene lookup returns CDR1 SGHRS and CDR2 YFSETQ. The CDR3 runs to 15 residues. The CDR3, as DNA: TGCGCCAGCAGCTTTGAGGGAGCCCGGGCGTCACCCCTCCACTTT. This gives the protein CASSFEGARASPLHF.

The gene calls are TRBV29-1 and TRBJ2-7, with D possibly matching TRBD1 (5 bases). Germline V CDR1 and CDR2: SQVTM, ANQGSEA. This CDR3 is built from 14 residues. Trimming stripped 4 bases from V and 5 bases from J, with 18 bases between. CDR3 nucleotides: TGCAGCGTTGCAAACCTAGACAGTTTCCACGAGCAGTACTTC. It is translated as CSVANLDSFHEQYF.

The gene calls are TRBV19 and TRBJ1-5, with D unresolved. V lost 5 bases and J lost 2, with 16 bases in between. This CDR3 has 16 residues. CDR1 is LNHDA, CDR2 SQIVND, per germline (reference sequence). The CDR3 spells CASSVAGPTGNQPQHF. As DNA, the CDR3 is TGTGCCAGTAGTGTTGCAGGCCCAACGGGCAATCAGCCCCAGCATTTT.

The chain has TRBV18 and TRBJ1-1, with 10 positions matching TRBD1. The CDR3 loop spans 14 amino acids. Germline CDR1 reads KGHSH; CDR2 reads LQKENI. With V trimmed by 6 bases and J by 5 bases, 6 bases remained unmatched. The CDR3 reads CASSWDRGFTEAFF. The CDR3 nucleotides read TGTGCCAGCTCCTGGGACAGGGGATTTACTGAAGCTTTCTTT.

This clone came up once. This chain joins TRBV7-3 and TRBJ2-1; D perhaps matches TRBD2 (6 bases). CDR1 is SGHTA, CDR2 FQGTGA, per germline. This CDR3 region has 12 residues. V lost 5 bases and J lost 10, with 12 bases in between. The CDR3 reads CASSENGLEQFF. The CDR3 nucleotides read TGTGCCAGCAGCGAGAATGGACTAGAGCAGTTCTTC.

This rearrangement joins TRBV5-1 to TRBJ1-2; 7 nucleotides align to TRBD1. In germline, CDR1 is SGHRS, CDR2 YFSETQ. This CDR3 contains 15 residues. With V trimmed by 4 bases and J by 5 bases, 11 bases remained unmatched. The CDR3 sequence is CASSLVGDSPYGYTF. In DNA, the CDR3 is TGCGCCAGCAGCCTGGTCGGGGACAGCCCATATGGCTACACCTTC.

The rearrangement uses TRBV3-1 (or the pseudogene TRBV3-2) and TRBJ1-3; D is perhaps TRBD1 (6 bases). Looked up from germline, CDR1 is LGHDT and CDR2 is YNNKEL (reference sequence). Trimming left V 2 bases short and J 3 bases short, with 11 bases between. The length of the CDR3 is 15 residues. Written as DNA, the CDR3 is TGTGCCAGCAGCCAATCGGACAGAAGTGGAAACACCATATATTTT. Protein product: CASSQSDRSGNTIYF.

The rearrangement links TRBV7-9 to TRBJ1-5; D remains unclear. In germline, CDR1 is SEHNR, CDR2 FQNEAQ (reference sequence). The CDR3 consists of 14 residues. Trimming removed 1 base at V and 4 bases at J, with 8 bases between. In DNA form, the CDR3 reads TGTGCCAGCAGCTTAGAGGGCAGGAATCAGCCCCAGCATTTT. Translated, it gives CASSLEGRNQPQHF.

This chain uses TRBV6-5 with TRBJ1-5; D is unresolved. V was cut by 6 bases and J by 0 bases, with 6 bases left in between. This CDR3 has 13 amino acids. The germline CDR1 and CDR2 sequences are MNHEY and SVGAGI. CDR3 DNA sequence: TGTGCCAGCAGGGATTATAGCAATCAGCCCCAGCATTTT. Translating it yields CASRDYSNQPQHF.